The entry below describes one T cell receptor beta chain. The data derive from a study of blood T cell repertoires in COVID-19. Study at large: Donors in the United States, Italy and Spain gave samples during acute or convalescent COVID-19.

Trimming pared 1 base from V and 8 bases from J, leaving 14 bases between. Germline V lookup: CDR1 LGHNA, CDR2 YNFKEQ. This CDR3 has 15 residues. This table comes from immunoSEQ multiplex PCR, and its TCRdb copy is limited to in-frame clones, with some not included. The profile shows roughly 320,000 clones, 90% of them singletons. The study drew participants aged about 18 to 90 years from 20 to 30 US areas. Assignments of participants to cohorts depended upon their own reported clinical history. This rearrangement joins TRBV4-2 to TRBJ1-4; tentative D call: TRBD1 (5 bases). The sample was PBMCs or T cells enriched from blood (not recorded which). The TCR was taken from a woman under 40 who had been exposed to COVID-19. CDR3 in DNA: TGTGCCAGCAGCCAAGGAGGTGGGGGGTCCGAAAAACTGTTTTTT. Amino acids: CASSQGGGGSEKLFF.